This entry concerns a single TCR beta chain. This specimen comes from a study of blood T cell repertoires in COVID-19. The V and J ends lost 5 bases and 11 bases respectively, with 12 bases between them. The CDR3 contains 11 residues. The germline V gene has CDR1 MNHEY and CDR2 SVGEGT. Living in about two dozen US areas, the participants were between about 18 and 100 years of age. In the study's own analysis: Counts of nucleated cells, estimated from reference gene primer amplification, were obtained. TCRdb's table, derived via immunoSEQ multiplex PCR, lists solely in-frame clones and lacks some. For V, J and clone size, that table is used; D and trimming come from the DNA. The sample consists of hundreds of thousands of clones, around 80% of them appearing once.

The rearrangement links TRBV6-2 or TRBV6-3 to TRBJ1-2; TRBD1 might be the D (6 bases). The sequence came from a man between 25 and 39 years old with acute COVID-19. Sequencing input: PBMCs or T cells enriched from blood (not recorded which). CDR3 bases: TGTGCCAGCAGTACGGACAGAGCATACACCTTC. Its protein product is CASSTDRAYTF.